Below are 14 T cell receptor beta chains sequenced from a single sample in a study of blood T cell repertoires in COVID-19. Clones were read by immunoSEQ multiplex PCR, and TCRdb kept only the in-frame ones, dropping some. The table shows 40,000 to 55,000 clones, with around 82% occurring only once. Source material: peripheral blood. The receptors were gathered from a human donor in a cohort sampled during active COVID-19.

The rearrangement uses TRBV7-9 and TRBJ2-3; 12 bases align to TRBD2. This CDR3 spans 15 amino acids. Germline lookup yields CDR1 SEHNR and CDR2 FQNEAQ (reference sequence). V gave up 3 bases and J gave up 6 bases; unmatched junction bases: 4. The CDR3 sequence is CASSFLAGGSDTQYF. The CDR3 DNA sequence: TGTGCCAGCAGCTTTCTAGCGGGGGGGTCTGATACGCAGTATTTT.

The chain employs TRBV5-4 and TRBJ2-7; tentative D call: TRBD2 (5 bases). Per germline, CDR1 SGHNT and CDR2 YYREEE (reference sequence). V was trimmed by 0 bases and J by 0 bases, leaving 10 bases between them. The CDR3 runs to 15 residues. CDR3 in DNA: TGTGCCAGCAGCTTGGAACTAGGGAACTCCTACGAGCAGTACTTC. This codes for CASSLELGNSYEQYF.

Only one count was recorded for this clone. This chain joins TRBV6-5 and TRBJ1-2; D is unclear. Per the germline V gene, CDR1 is MNHEY and CDR2 is SVGAGI. Deletions cut 6 bases from V and 5 bases from J, with 10 bases between. This CDR3 is 12 amino acids long. The CDR3: CASRGTDYGYTF. The CDR3 coding sequence is TGTGCCAGCAGGGGTACAGATTATGGCTACACCTTC.

The J gene is TRBJ1-1, the V gene TRBV18, with 9 bases matching TRBD1. Per the germline V gene, CDR1 is KGHSH and CDR2 is LQKENI. This CDR3 contains 17 residues. Trimming cost V 2 bases and J 0 bases; bases outside gene matches: 7. CDR3 sequence (DNA): TGTGCCAGCTCACCAGTTTTAACAGGGGGCATGAACACTGAAGCTTTCTTT. Encoded protein: CASSPVLTGGMNTEAFF. The full variable domain, completed using reference TRBV18 and TRBJ1-1, is NAGVMQNPRHLVRRRGQEARLRCSPMKGHSHVYWYRQLPEEGLKFMVYLQKENIIDESGMPKERFSAEFPKEGPSILRIQQVVRGDSAAYFCASSPVLTGGMNTEAFFGQGTRLTVV.

V gene TRBV7-8 combines with J gene TRBJ1-4; D perhaps matches TRBD1 (5 bases). CDR1 and CDR2 (germline): SGHVS, FQNEAQ. The CDR3 sequence is 15 residues long. Deletions cut 2 bases from V and 13 bases from J, with 20 bases between. The CDR3 DNA reads TGTGCCAGCAGCTTAATGGGGCAGCCCCCTGAAGGACTGTTTTTT. Translating gives CASSLMGQPPEGLFF.

This clone was seen just once. The chain uses TRBV15 and TRBJ2-7, with D maybe TRBD1 (6 bases). V was cut by 5 bases and J by 4 bases, with 18 bases left in between. The CDR3 spans 15 residues. Per the germline V gene, CDR1 is LNHNV and CDR2 is YYDKDF (reference sequence). The CDR3: CATSQGGTALYEQYF. DNA of the CDR3: TGTGCCACCAGCCAAGGGGGTACCGCCTTATACGAGCAGTACTTC.

CDR3 sequence: CASSHGTVNSPLHF. The CDR3, as DNA: TGTGCCAGCAGCCATGGGACAGTAAATTCACCCCTCCACTTT. V is TRBV7-3 and J is TRBJ1-6; 7 bases are a match to TRBD1. Trimming at V came to 5 bases and at J to 7 bases, leaving 5 bases not matched to a gene. The CDR3 is 14 residues long. From germline, CDR1 is SGHTA and CDR2 FQGTGA.

The chain carries TRBV6-5 and TRBJ1-5; 9 nucleotides align to TRBD1. This CDR3 region has 15 residues. The V segment lost 6 bases and the J segment 4 bases; nucleotides outside the gene matches: 7. Germline assignment: CDR1 MNHEY and CDR2 SVGAGI. The CDR3 reads CASRPGTGYNQPQHF. CDR3 nucleotide sequence: TGTGCCAGCAGGCCCGGGACAGGGTATAATCAGCCCCAGCATTTT.

Only one count was recorded for this clone. The chain uses TRBV5-6 and TRBJ2-1; the D gene is possibly TRBD1 (5 bases). The CDR3 runs to 15 residues. The germline V gene has CDR1 SGHDT and CDR2 YYEEEE. Trimming left V 6 bases short and J 2 bases short, with 15 bases between. The CDR3 region is CASNEDRGPYNEQFF. The CDR3 region has the DNA TGTGCCAGCAACGAAGACAGAGGACCCTACAATGAGCAGTTCTTC.

CDR3 region: CATGGAVRETQYF. CDR3 in DNA: TGTGCCACGGGGGGGGCGGTCAGGGAGACCCAGTACTTC. The rearrangement uses TRBV12-3 or TRBV12-4 and TRBJ2-5, with 8 bases aligning to TRBD2. CDR3 length equals 13 residues. V trimming: 10 bases; J trimming: 5 bases; junction bases outside the gene matches: 9.

The V and J genes are TRBV9 and TRBJ1-2; D uncertain. The CDR3 is 13 residues long. Trimming removed 0 bases from V and 8 bases from J, with 11 bases in between. Germline CDR1 SGDLS, CDR2 YYNGEE. The CDR3 nucleotides read TGTGCCAGCAGCGTAGTACAGTCGGAAGGCTACACCTTC. As protein: CASSVVQSEGYTF.

This clone turned up a few times. The rearrangement joins TRBV29-1 to TRBJ1-1, with D perhaps TRBD1 (6 bases). Germline CDR1 reads SQVTM; CDR2 reads ANQGSEA. Deletions cut 4 bases from V and 1 base from J, with 13 bases between. The CDR3 has 14 amino acids. In DNA, the CDR3 is TGCAGCGTTGGAGAACTACAGGGGAACACTGAAGCTTTCTTT. The encoded protein is CSVGELQGNTEAFF.

The chain recombines TRBV19 with TRBJ1-1; 8 nucleotides agree with TRBD1. V shed 8 bases, J shed 5 bases, and the junction held 13 bases outside the gene matches. The V gene's germline CDR1 is LNHDA and CDR2 SQIVND (reference sequence). The CDR3 covers 15 residues. The CDR3 bases are TGTGCCAGTGCCCCCTTGGACAGGGTGGAAACTGAAGCTTTCTTT. Translation: CASAPLDRVETEAFF. Variable domain in full (rest from reference TRBV19 and TRBJ1-1): DGGITQSPKYLFRKEGQNVTLSCEQNLNHDAMYWYRQDPGQGLRLIYYSQIVNDFQKGDIAEGYSVSREKKESFPLTVTSAQKNPTAFYLCASAPLDRVETEAFFGQGTRLTVV.

The chain recombines TRBV5-4 with TRBJ2-5; 7 bases align to TRBD1. CDR3 length: 14 amino acids. V shed 4 bases and J 1 base; nucleotides not matched to a gene: 4. The germline CDR1 and CDR2 sequences are SGHNT and YYREEE (reference sequence). CDR3 sequence (DNA): TGTGCCAGCAGCAAGGGACAGACCCAAGAGACCCAGTACTTC. Amino acid sequence: CASSKGQTQETQYF.